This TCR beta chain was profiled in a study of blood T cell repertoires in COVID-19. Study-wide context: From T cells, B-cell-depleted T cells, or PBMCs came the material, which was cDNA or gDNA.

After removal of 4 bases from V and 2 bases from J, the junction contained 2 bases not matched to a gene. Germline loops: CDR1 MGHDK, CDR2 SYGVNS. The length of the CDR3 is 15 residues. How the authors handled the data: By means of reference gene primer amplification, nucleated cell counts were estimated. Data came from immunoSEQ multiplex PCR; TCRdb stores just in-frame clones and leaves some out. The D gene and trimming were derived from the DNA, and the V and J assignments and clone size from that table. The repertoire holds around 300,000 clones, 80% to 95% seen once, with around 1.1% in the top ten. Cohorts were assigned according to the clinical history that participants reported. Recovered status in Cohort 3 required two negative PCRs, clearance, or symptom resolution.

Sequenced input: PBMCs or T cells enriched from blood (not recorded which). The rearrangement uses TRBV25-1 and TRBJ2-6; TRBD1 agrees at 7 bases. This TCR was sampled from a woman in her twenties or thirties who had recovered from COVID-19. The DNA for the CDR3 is TGTGCCAGCAGTGGAACAGGGGCTGGGGCCAACGTCCTGACTTTC. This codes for CASSGTGAGANVLTF.